This T cell receptor beta chain derives from a study of cytomegalovirus exposure and HLA in healthy donors. Study findings and constraints: It was likely that a cluster of highly shared sequence variants was a sequencing artifact. Rarity marked most TCR sequences, yet some public TCRs occurred in many donors. What TCR beta sequences reportedly achieved was accurate prediction of HLA-A and HLA-B alleles in most subjects.

Both 60 Vbeta primers and 13 Jbeta primers went into the PCR. Original methodology: Unique TCR beta chains numbered about 72 million in a later analysis, with around 11 million shared. TCRdb's copy holds only in-frame clones and misses some; the assay was immunoSEQ multiplex PCR. V and J calls and clone size are as listed in that table; D and trimming were resolved from the DNA. The data contain 150,000 to 200,000 clones, approximately 85% of them singletons. With regard to this clone: Its antigen is undetermined.

The CDR3 is 15 residues long. V lost 5 bases and J lost 7; bases outside the gene matches: 11. Germline V gene data show CDR1 as SEHNR and CDR2 as FQNEAQ (reference sequence). The chain is built from TRBV7-9 and TRBJ1-1; 9 positions agree with TRBD1. This TCR came from a woman aged 45-60 years in good health and CMV-seronegative. Sequencing used PBMCs. The CDR3 spells CASSPPGTGGLEAFF. The CDR3 coding sequence is TGTGCCAGCAGCCCCCCCGGCACAGGGGGCCTTGAAGCTTTCTTT.